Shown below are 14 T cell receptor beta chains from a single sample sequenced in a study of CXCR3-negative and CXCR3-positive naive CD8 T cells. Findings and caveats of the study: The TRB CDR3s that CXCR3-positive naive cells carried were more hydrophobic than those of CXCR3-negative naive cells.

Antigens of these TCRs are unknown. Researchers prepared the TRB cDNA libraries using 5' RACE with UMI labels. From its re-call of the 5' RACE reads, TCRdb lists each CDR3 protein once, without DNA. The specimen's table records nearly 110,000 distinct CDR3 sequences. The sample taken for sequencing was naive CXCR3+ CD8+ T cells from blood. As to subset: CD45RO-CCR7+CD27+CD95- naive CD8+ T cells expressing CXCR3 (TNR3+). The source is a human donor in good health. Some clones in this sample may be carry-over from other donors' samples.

This CDR3 reads CASSEGGVDNYGYTF. J is TRBJ1-2 and V is TRBV7-6. The CDR3 sequence is 15 residues long. Germline CDR1 is SGHVS and CDR2 is FNYEAQ.

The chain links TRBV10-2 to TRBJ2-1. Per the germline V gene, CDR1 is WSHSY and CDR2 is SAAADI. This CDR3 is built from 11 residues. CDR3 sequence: CASSAEDEQFF.

CDR3 protein: CASSLSGTGLTDTQYF. This rearrangement joins TRBV7-9 to TRBJ2-3; the D gene TCRdb calls, TRBD1, cannot be checked with no DNA. Germline assignment: CDR1 SEHNR and CDR2 FQNEAQ (reference sequence). The CDR3 extends over 16 amino acids.

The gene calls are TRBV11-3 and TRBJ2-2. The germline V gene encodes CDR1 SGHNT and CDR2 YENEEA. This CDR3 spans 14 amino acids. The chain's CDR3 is CASSPRHPSGELFF.

CDR3 loop: CSVGAGLAGVYNEQFF. This rearrangement joins TRBV29-1 to TRBJ2-1; as DNA is missing, the TRBD2 call by TCRdb cannot be tested. The CDR3 covers 16 residues. The V gene's germline CDR1 is SQVTM and CDR2 ANQGSEA.

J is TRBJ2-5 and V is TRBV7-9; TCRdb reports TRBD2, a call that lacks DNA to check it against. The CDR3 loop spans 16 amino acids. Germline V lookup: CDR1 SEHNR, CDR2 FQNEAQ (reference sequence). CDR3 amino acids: CASSLGLAGTQETQYF. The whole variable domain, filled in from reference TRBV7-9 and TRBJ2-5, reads DTGVSQNPRHKITKRGQNVTFRCDPISEHNRLYWYRQTLGQGPEFLTYFQNEAQLEKSRLLSDRFSAERPKGSFSTLEIQRTEQGDSAMYLCASSLGLAGTQETQYFGPGTRLLVL.

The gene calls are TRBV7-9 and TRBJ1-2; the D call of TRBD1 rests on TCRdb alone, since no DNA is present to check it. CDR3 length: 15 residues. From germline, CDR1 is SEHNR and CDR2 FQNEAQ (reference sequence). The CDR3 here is CASTQLDRPNYGYTF.

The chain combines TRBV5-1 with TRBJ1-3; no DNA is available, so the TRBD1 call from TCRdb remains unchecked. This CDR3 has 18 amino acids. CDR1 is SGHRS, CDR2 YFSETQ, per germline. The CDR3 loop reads CASSASGTASVVGNTIYF.

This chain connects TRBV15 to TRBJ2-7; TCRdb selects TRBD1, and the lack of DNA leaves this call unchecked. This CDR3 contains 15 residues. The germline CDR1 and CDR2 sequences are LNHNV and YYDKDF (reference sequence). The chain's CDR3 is CATSREGGLGDEQYF. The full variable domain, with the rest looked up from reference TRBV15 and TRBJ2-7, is DAMVIQNPRYQVTQFGKPVTLSCSQTLNHNVMYWYQQKSSQAPKLLFHYYDKDFNNEADTPDNFQSRRPNTSFCFLDIRSPGLGDTAMYLCATSREGGLGDEQYFGPGTRLTVT.

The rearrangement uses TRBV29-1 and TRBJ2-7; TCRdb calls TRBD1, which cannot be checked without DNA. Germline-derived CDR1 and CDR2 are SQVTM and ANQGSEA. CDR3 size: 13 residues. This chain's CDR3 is CSVGQATSYEQYF.

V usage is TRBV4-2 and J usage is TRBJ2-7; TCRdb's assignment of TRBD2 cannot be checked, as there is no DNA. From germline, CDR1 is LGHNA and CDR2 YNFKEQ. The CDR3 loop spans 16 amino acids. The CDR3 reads CASSQGAGGLFYEQYF.

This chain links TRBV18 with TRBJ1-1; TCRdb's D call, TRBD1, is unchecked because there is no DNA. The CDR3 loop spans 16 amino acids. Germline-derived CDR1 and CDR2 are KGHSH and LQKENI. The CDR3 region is CASSPGTGSSITEAFF.

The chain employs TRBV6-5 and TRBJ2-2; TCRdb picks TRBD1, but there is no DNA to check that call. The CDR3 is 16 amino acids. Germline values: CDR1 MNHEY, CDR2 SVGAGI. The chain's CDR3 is CASRDIRDRGTGELFF.

CDR3 sequence reads: CASSPSTSDPYNEQFF. The chain has TRBV18 and TRBJ2-1; the TCRdb D gene call, TRBD2, has no DNA to confirm it. This CDR3 region has 16 residues. Per the germline V gene, CDR1 is KGHSH and CDR2 is LQKENI.